One and the same sample provided the 15 T cell receptor beta chains below, sequenced in a study of patients and donors after allogeneic stem cell transplantation. TCRdb processed the RT-PCR reads anew with MiXCR; each CDR3 protein has one entry. The sample has about a million distinct CDR3 sequences, 18% seen once. Material for sequencing was blood, either unsorted or a sorted T cell fraction (not recorded which). Receptors were obtained from a human donor who was either an allogeneic HSCT recipient or a stem cell or donor lymphocyte infusion donor (not recorded which). It is not recorded whose cells these are; they may come from a transplant donor.

This clonotype was seen more than once but under ten times. The V and J genes are TRBV10-3 and TRBJ2-3; 7 bases map to TRBD2. The length of the CDR3 is 13 residues. Looked up from germline, CDR1 is ENHRY and CDR2 is SYGVKD. V trimming: 7 bases; J trimming: 5 bases; junction bases outside the gene matches: 6. CDR3 amino acids: CAIKAGEVDTQYF. CDR3 in DNA: TGTGCCATCAAGGCGGGAGAGGTAGATACGCAGTATTTT.

This clonotype was counted a few times. The rearrangement uses TRBV18 and TRBJ1-5; no firm D call. Between the trimmed V and J ends, which lost 3 bases and 3 bases, there was a span of 9 bases. Germline values: CDR1 KGHSH, CDR2 LQKENI. The CDR3 covers 14 residues. The CDR3 DNA sequence: TGTGCCAGCTCACCTGTAACAGTCAATCAGCCCCAGCATTTT. Translated, it gives CASSPVTVNQPQHF.

There are a few counts of this clonotype. The genes are TRBV5-1 and TRBJ2-5, with D perhaps being TRBD1 or TRBD2 (6 bases each). From germline, CDR1 is SGHRS and CDR2 YFSETQ. V gave up 4 bases and J gave up 4 bases, with 20 bases separating them. This CDR3 is built from 16 residues. CDR3 sequence: CASSLGLGGLLETQYF. CDR3 DNA: TGCGCCAGCAGCCTCGGATTGGGGGGCCTCCTAGAGACCCAGTACTTC.

This clonotype was seen ten or more times. The chain has TRBV6-2 or TRBV6-3 and TRBJ2-7, with 9 bases aligning to TRBD1. Germline CDR1 is MNHEY and CDR2 is SVGEGT. This CDR3 spans 14 amino acids. Germline trimming cut 7 bases from V and 6 bases from J; bases unmatched to any gene: 10. The CDR3 region is CASTKPGTGPEQYF. The CDR3 bases are TGTGCCAGCACCAAACCGGGGACAGGGCCCGAGCAGTACTTC.

Only a few counts were recorded for this clonotype. The chain has TRBV25-1 and TRBJ1-2, with D perhaps matching TRBD1 (6 bases). Germline assignment: CDR1 MGHDK and CDR2 SYGVNS. Trimming stripped 0 bases from V and 4 bases from J, with 12 bases between. CDR3 length: 15 residues. Written as DNA, the CDR3 is TGTGCCAGCAGTGAATATAGGGGGGGGTTCTATGGCTACACCTTC. The encoded protein is CASSEYRGGFYGYTF.

The chain uses TRBV27 and TRBJ1-2, with D possibly matching TRBD1 (6 bases). V was trimmed by 3 bases and J by 2 bases, leaving 13 bases between them. Germline V gene lookup returns CDR1 MNHEY and CDR2 SMNVEV (reference sequence). This CDR3 has 15 amino acids. Here the CDR3 reads CASSFRGAQNYGYTF. The CDR3 DNA reads as TGTGCCAGCAGTTTCCGGGGGGCGCAGAACTATGGCTACACCTTC.

The V gene is TRBV5-1, the J gene TRBJ2-7, with D perhaps assigned TRBD1 or TRBD2 (5 bases each). V was clipped by 4 bases and J by 4 bases, with 15 bases between them. Germline CDR1 and CDR2: SGHRS and YFSETQ. This CDR3 is 14 amino acids long. The CDR3 is CASSLRDLSYEQYF. In DNA, the CDR3 is TGCGCCAGCAGCCTCCGGGACCTTTCTTACGAGCAGTACTTC.

This clonotype has a handful of counts. The chain has TRBV6-1 and TRBJ1-1, with 10 nucleotides matching TRBD1. Germline CDR1 is MNHNS and CDR2 is SASEGT. V lost 6 bases to trimming and J lost 7 bases; unmatched junction nucleotides: 5. This CDR3 region has 13 residues. The CDR3 DNA follows: TGTGCCAGCAGCGCGGACAGGGGGGGTGAAGCTTTCTTT. The encoded protein is CASSADRGGEAFF.

V is TRBV5-1 and J is TRBJ2-7; the D gene is possibly TRBD1 (5 bases). Between the trimmed V and J ends, which lost 4 bases and 3 bases, there was a span of 11 bases. The CDR3 contains 13 residues. Germline-derived CDR1 and CDR2 are SGHRS and YFSETQ. Here the CDR3 reads CASSLGHIYEQYF. The CDR3 DNA reads as TGCGCCAGCAGCCTAGGACATATCTACGAGCAGTACTTC. The full variable domain, its missing parts supplied by reference TRBV5-1 and TRBJ2-7, is KAGVTQTPRYLIKTRGQQVTLSCSPISGHRSVSWYQQTPGQGLQFLFEYFSETQRNKGNFPGRFSGRQFSNSRSEMNVSTLELGDSALYLCASSLGHIYEQYFGPGTRLTVT.

This clonotype was recorded many times. V usage is TRBV5-1 and J usage is TRBJ2-3, with no clear D. Germline V lookup: CDR1 SGHRS, CDR2 YFSETQ. Trimming left V 5 bases short and J 6 bases short, with 16 bases between. The CDR3 totals 14 residues. CDR3 in DNA: TGCGCCAGCAGGCGCCTGACCCTTCTGGATACGCAGTATTTT. The encoded protein is CASRRLTLLDTQYF.

The table lists this clonotype with a few counts. The V and J genes are TRBV20-1 and TRBJ1-1, with D maybe TRBD1 (5 bases). Trimming pared 0 bases from V and 9 bases from J, leaving 11 bases between. The CDR3 has 12 amino acids. The germline V gene encodes CDR1 DFQATT and CDR2 SNEGSKA (reference sequence). In DNA, the CDR3 is TGCAGTGCTAGAGATCAGGGCTCTCAAGCTTTCTTT. It translates to CSARDQGSQAFF.

V gene TRBV12-3 or TRBV12-4 combines with J gene TRBJ2-7, with TRBD2 identical over 11 bases. Unmatched junction bases numbered 16, after V lost 3 bases and J lost 0 bases. The CDR3 is made up of 20 amino acids. The CDR3 nucleotides are TGTGCCAGCAGTTTTCGGCCCTGGAGACTAGCGGGGAAGTTCTCCTACGAGCAGTACTTC. Protein: CASSFRPWRLAGKFSYEQYF.

V gene TRBV7-6 combines with J gene TRBJ2-7, with D perhaps being TRBD1 or TRBD2 (6 bases each). The CDR3 consists of 15 residues. In germline, CDR1 is SGHVS, CDR2 FNYEAQ. The V gene lost 1 base and the J gene lost 2 bases, with 12 bases spanning the gap. CDR3 DNA sequence: TGTGCCAGCAGCTTAGAAGCAGGGGAGGCCTACGAGCAGTACTTC. This encodes CASSLEAGEAYEQYF.

J is TRBJ2-3 and V is TRBV7-2; perhaps D is TRBD1 or TRBD2 (6 bases each). The CDR3 loop spans 16 amino acids. Germline V lookup: CDR1 SGHTA, CDR2 FQGNSA. The V and J ends lost 2 bases and 0 bases respectively, with 12 bases between them. The CDR3 here is CASSLYRGPSTDTQYF. Written as DNA, the CDR3 is TGTGCCAGCAGCTTATATCGGGGGCCTAGCACAGATACGCAGTATTTT. The complete variable domain, with remaining parts taken from reference TRBV7-2 and TRBJ2-3, reads GAGVSQSPSNKVTEKGKDVELRCDPISGHTALYWYRQSLGQGLEFLIYFQGNSAPDKSGLPSDRFSAERTGGSVSTLTIQRTQQEDSAVYLCASSLYRGPSTDTQYFGPGTRLTVL.

In its sample, this clonotype was seen a few times. This chain links TRBV5-1 with TRBJ1-2; D perhaps matches TRBD1 (5 bases). Trimming stripped 4 bases from V and 6 bases from J, with 16 bases between. Germline CDR1 and CDR2: SGHRS and YFSETQ. The CDR3 has 14 amino acids. The CDR3 reads CASSRVPGRDGYTF. The CDR3 coding sequence is TGCGCCAGCAGCAGAGTTCCAGGGAGGGATGGCTACACCTTC.